This T cell receptor (beta chain) was documented in a study of graft-versus-host responses after intestinal transplantation (dated by TCRdb to the early 2020s). Describing the broader study: Multivisceral, liver-intestinal, or isolated intestinal transplants were received by the recipients. Rather than going through the commercial service, samples from a few later patients were sequenced in-house on an Illumina MiSeq and processed with MiXCR. All recipients received anti-thymocyte globulin induction followed by maintenance tacrolimus and steroids for approximately 3 years. Donor T cell macrochimerism was defined as a peak of at least 4% donor T cells among recipient peripheral blood mononuclear cells. Alloreactive clones were identified by sequencing pre-transplant mixed lymphocyte reaction products and comparing these products with unstimulated pre-transplant donor and recipient T cells. Of the 20 to 25 intestinal transplant recipients enrolled in the cohort, one of whom was a retransplant, a few patients without pretransplant specimens were excluded. After intestinal transplantation, graft-versus-host and host-versus-graft alloreactive T cell clones were followed in the graft, circulation and bone marrow using bulk TCR-beta CDR3 sequencing.

This sample's time point label indicates: cells obtained before transplantation from donor or recipient. CD3+CD4+ and CD3+CD8+ populations were FACS-sorted from unstimulated pre-transplant donor and recipient cells taken from spleen or lymph nodes. This clone has a handful of counts. Its antigen is still unknown. Base qualities were left out, and no much larger clone turns up one base away. Libraries came from the immunoSEQ multiplex PCR assay. For most patients, genomic DNA was isolated with the Qiagen DNeasy Blood and Tissue Kit and sent frozen to Adaptive Biotechnologies for TCR sequencing. High-throughput TCR-beta CDR3 sequencing of genomic DNA from most patients was performed by Adaptive Biotechnologies. Per the source publication's procedure: TCR sequencing data were retrieved from Adaptive's ImmunoSEQ software for about 17 patients, whereas three other patients were processed with MiXCR and VDJtools. CD4 versus CD8 sorting errors were corrected by removing sequences found in both subsets at a frequency ratio below 5:1. CDR3 nucleotide sequences shared between donor and recipient were removed because the origin of such sequences could not be assigned. To count as alloreactive, a clone needed at least 2-fold expansion over unstimulated cells and a minimum CFSE-low frequency of 0.002% (template counts) or 0.001% (read counts). Clones were considered mappable if detected in sequenced pre-transplant spleen, lymph node, or MLR CFSE-low populations of the donor or recipient. The cumulative frequency of alloreactive clones was calculated as a percentage of all sequences, weighted by copy number. This is the immuneACCESS table as TCRdb keeps it, with only in-frame sequences that have V and J called. A part of the clones is gone; compared with another copy, unresolved V genes explain less than half, and the rest is unexplained. V, J and clone size reflect that table, while D and trimming were determined from the DNA. The sample yields fewer than 65,000 clones; roughly 90% were counted once. The ten largest clonotypes hold 0.62% of the sample.

V is pruned by 6 bases and J by 5 bases, leaving 7 bases of the junction without a gene match. As encoded in the germline V gene, CDR1 is MNHEY while CDR2 is SVGAGI. Including the terminal cysteine and phenylalanine, the CDR3 comprises 15 residues. CDR3 DNA is the only sequence kept; it has 45 bases, read in frame from the first base. The paper as a whole reports these results and caveats: GvH clones were found in recipient bone marrow, and some of the GvH clones appeared earlier in ileal mucosa or blood, which is consistent with an intestinal mucosal origin. The relatively low number and heterogeneity of intestinal transplant patients limited the conclusions. Early after transplant, declines in HvG clones were associated with peak levels of circulating GvH clones. In patients with donor T cell macrochimerism, the allografts had high GvH to HvG T cell clonal ratios.

This sequence originates from a human donor who was the organ donor for an intestinal transplant. This chain joins TRBV6-5 to TRBJ2-2, and 9 junctional nucleotides match TRBD1. The sequences come from unstimulated CD4+ T cells sorted from spleen or lymph node cells, collected before transplant. The CDR3 corresponds to CASRPQGALTGELFF. The DNA is as follows: TGTGCCAGCAGGCCACAGGGGGCGCTGACCGGGGAGCTGTTTTTT.